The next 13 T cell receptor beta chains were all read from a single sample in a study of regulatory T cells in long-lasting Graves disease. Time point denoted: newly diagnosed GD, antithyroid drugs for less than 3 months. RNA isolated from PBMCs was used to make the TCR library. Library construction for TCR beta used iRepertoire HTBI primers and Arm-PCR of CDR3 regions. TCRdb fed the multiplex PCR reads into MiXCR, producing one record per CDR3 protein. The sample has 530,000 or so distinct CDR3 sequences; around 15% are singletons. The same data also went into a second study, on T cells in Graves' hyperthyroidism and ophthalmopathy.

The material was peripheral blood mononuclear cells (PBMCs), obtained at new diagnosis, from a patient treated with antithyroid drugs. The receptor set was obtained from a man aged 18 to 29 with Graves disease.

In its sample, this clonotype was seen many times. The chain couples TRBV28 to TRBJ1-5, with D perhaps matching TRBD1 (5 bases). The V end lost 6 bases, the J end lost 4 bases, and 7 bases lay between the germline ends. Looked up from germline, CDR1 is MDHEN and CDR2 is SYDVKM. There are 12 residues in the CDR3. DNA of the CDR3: TGTGCCAGCAGGGGGGGGAATCAGCCCCAGCATTTT. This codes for CASRGGNQPQHF.

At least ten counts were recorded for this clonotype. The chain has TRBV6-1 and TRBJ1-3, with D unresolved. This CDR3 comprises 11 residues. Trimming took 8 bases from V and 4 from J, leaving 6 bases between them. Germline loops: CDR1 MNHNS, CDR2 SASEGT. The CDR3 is CASGYGNTIYF. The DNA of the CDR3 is TGTGCCAGCGGGTACGGAAACACCATATATTTT.

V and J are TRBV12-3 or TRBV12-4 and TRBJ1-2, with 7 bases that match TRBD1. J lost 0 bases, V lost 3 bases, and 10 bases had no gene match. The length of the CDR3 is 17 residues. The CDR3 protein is CASSFYLRDRANYGYTF. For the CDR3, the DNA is TGTGCCAGCAGTTTTTATCTTCGAGACAGGGCTAACTATGGCTACACCTTC.

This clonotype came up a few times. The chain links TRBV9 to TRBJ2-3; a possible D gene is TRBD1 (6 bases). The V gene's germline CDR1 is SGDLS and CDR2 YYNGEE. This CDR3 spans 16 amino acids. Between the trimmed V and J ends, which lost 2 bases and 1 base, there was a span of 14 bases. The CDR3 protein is CASSVGTGLRTDTQYF. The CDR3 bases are TGTGCCAGCAGCGTGGGAACAGGGTTACGCACAGATACGCAGTATTTT.

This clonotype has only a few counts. The DNA for the CDR3 is TGCAGTGCGGGGATGGGGCTGAACACCGGGGAGCTGTTTTTT. It is translated as CSAGMGLNTGELFF. The chain has TRBV20-1 and TRBJ2-2; the D gene is possibly TRBD1 (5 bases). CDR1 and CDR2 from the germline V gene are DFQATT and SNEGSKA (reference sequence). This CDR3 has 14 amino acids. The germline V and J ends were trimmed by 6 bases and 1 base, with 12 bases remaining between them.

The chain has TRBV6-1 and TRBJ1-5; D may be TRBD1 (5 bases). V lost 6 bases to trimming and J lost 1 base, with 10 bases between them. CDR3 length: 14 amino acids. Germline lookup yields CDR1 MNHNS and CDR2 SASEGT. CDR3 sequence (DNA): TGTGCCAGCAGCCGAGGACACAGCAATCAGCCCCAGCATTTT. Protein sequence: CASSRGHSNQPQHF.

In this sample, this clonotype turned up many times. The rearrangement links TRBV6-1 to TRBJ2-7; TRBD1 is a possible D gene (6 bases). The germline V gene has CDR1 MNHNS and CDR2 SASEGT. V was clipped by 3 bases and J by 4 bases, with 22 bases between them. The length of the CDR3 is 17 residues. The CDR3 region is CASSENIRQEPKYEQYF. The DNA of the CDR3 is TGTGCCAGCAGTGAGAACATTAGACAGGAACCGAAATACGAGCAGTACTTC.

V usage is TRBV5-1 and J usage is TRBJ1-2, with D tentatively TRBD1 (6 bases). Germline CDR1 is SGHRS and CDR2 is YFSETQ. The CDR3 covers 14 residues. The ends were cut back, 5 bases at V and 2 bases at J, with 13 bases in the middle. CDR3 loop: CASSPGTLNYGYTF. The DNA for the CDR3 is TGCGCCAGCAGTCCCGGGACATTGAACTATGGCTACACCTTC.

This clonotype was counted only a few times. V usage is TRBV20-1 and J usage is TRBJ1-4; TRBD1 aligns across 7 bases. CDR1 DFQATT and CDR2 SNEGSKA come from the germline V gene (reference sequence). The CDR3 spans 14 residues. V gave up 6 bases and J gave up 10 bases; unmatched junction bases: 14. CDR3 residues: CSALRQGKGGKLFF. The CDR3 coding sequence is TGCAGTGCCCTCAGACAGGGAAAAGGCGGAAAACTGTTTTTT.

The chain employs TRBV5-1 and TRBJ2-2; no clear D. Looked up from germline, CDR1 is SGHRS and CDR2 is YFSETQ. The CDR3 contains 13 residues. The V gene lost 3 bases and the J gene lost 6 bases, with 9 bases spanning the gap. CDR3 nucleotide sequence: TGCGCCAGCAGCTCGCCGGTCCCCGGGGAGCTGTTTTTT. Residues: CASSSPVPGELFF.

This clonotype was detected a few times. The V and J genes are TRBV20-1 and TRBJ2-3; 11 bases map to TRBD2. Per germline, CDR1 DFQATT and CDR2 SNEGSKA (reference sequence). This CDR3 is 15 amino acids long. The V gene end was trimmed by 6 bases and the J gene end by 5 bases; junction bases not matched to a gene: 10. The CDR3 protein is CSALGTSGVGDTQYF. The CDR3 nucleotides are TGCAGTGCCTTAGGGACTAGCGGAGTGGGAGATACGCAGTATTTT.

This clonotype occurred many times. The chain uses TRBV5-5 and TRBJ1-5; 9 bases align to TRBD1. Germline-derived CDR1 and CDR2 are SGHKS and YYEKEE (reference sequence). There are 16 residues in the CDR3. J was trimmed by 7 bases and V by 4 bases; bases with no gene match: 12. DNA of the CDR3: TGTGCCAGCAGCCTGGGCGGGACAGGGATGGGGCAGCCCCAGCATTTT. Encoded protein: CASSLGGTGMGQPQHF.

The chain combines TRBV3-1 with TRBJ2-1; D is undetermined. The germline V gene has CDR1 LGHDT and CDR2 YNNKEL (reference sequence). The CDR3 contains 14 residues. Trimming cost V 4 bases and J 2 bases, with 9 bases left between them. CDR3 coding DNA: TGTGCCAGCAGCCCCACTGCCACCTACAATGAGCAGTTCTTC. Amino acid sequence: CASSPTATYNEQFF.